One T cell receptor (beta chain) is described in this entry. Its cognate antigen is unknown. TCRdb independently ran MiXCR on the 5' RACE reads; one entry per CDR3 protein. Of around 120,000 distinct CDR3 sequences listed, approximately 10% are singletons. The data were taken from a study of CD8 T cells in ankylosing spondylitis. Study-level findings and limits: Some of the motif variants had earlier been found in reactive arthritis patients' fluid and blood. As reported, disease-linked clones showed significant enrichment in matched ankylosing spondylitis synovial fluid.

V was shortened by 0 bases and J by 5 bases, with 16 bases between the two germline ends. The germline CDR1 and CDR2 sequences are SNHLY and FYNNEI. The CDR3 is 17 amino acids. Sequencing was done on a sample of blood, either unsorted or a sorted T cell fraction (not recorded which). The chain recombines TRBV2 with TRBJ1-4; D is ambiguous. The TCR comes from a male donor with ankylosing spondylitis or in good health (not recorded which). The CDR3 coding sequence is TGTGCCAGCAGTGAAGCGCTTCTCGCCAGCTTAAATGAAAAACTGTTTTTT. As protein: CASSEALLASLNEKLFF.